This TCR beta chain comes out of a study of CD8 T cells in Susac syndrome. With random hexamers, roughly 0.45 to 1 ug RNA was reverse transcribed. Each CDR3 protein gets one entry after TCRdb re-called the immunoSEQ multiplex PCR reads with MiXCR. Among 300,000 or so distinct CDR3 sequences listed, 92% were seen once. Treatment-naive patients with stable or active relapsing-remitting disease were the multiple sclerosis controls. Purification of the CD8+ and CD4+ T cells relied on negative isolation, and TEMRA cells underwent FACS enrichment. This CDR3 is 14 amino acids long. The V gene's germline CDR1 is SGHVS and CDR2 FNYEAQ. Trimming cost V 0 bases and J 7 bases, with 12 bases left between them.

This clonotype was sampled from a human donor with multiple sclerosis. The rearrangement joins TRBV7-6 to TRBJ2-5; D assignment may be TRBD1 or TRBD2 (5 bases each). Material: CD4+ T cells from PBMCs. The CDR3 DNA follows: TGTGCCAGCAGCTTAGCTGGGACCGGCGGGACCCAGTACTTC. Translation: CASSLAGTGGTQYF.